The clone carrying this TCR beta chain was seen a few times. What it binds is unknown. The data belong to a study of post-analysis software for immune sequencing data. Study details: Included among the disease courses, which were recorded for the cohort, were relapsing-remitting, secondary progressive and progressive-relapsing multiple sclerosis. Study findings and constraints: Patients had higher frequencies than controls of five TRBV segments, including TRBV5-6, TRBV5-1 and TRBV20-1. The normalized Chao1 diversity of multiple sclerosis patients was significantly lower than that of controls. F-measure co-clustering was strong for batch-matched samples.

The germline gives CDR1 LGHDT, CDR2 YNNKEL (reference sequence). This CDR3 spans 12 amino acids. Unique molecular identifiers featured in each of the TCR beta cDNA libraries. From around 0.96 to 9.9 million T cells, 450,000 to 550,000 cDNA molecules were obtained. TCRdb passed the PCR reads through MiXCR, listing each CDR3 protein once. Counted here are about half a million distinct CDR3 sequences, around 36% occurring once; the ten biggest clones make up 4.5% to 7.5%. The receptor comes from a girl aged 2 to 17 with multiple sclerosis. This rearrangement joins TRBV3-1 to TRBJ2-5; D possibly corresponds to TRBD1 (6 bases). The end of the DNA aligns better with TRBJ2-7, so the J call may be wrong. The sequenced material came from blood. CDR3 coding DNA: TGTGCCAGCAGCCAAGGGGGGCTCGAGCAGTACTTC. Encoded protein: CASSQGGLEQYF.